This is a list of T cell receptor beta chains from one sample in a study of T cell repertoires in cytomegalovirus infection. MiXCR, run by TCRdb on the reads, gives a single entry per CDR3 protein. The sample has some 500,000 distinct CDR3 sequences; more than 30% are singletons. No antigen has been assigned to these receptors. The material was cultured PBMCs, obtained from culture after CMV antigen stimulation. The receptors were gathered from a human donor in good health (CMV status not recorded). Some clones in this sample may be carry-over from other donors' samples. Each CDR3 is given with its conserved first and last residue. A D gene is named only where the DNA matches it firmly. Not all rows give a size; the values are once, few, many and, for expanded clones, a class.

>TRBJ2-1|TRBV7-3|TRBD1|few
CASSLGQGAGNEQFF
TGTGCCAGCAGCTTAGGACAGGGGGCAGGCAATGAGCAGTTCTTC
>TRBJ2-2|TRBV27|TRBD2|NA
CASSPTSGRVVRTGELFF
TGTGCCAGCAGCCCGACTAGCGGGAGGGTAGTTAGGACCGGGGAGCTGTTTTTT
>TRBJ2-4|TRBV6-6|TRBD2|NA
CASSIERLAGYRNIQYF
TGTGCCAGCAGCATCGAACGACTAGCGGGATATAGAAACATTCAGTACTTC
>TRBJ2-3|TRBV4-1|NA|NA
CASSQSPLRGSGADTQYF
TGCGCCAGCAGCCAGAGCCCCCTCAGGGGCTCCGGGGCAGATACGCAGTATTTT
>TRBJ2-1|TRBV11-2|TRBD1|few
CASSSGQYNEQFF
TGTGCCAGCAGCTCGGGACAGTACAATGAGCAGTTCTTC
>TRBJ1-2|TRBV12-3/TRBV12-4|TRBD1|NA
CASSKRPGQGHYGYTF
TGTGCCAGCAGCAAAAGACCGGGACAGGGCCACTATGGCTACACCTTC
>TRBJ1-6|TRBV27|NA|few
CASSSFDVAPLHF
TGTGCCAGCAGTTCATTCGACGTAGCGCCCCTCCACTTT
>TRBJ2-2|TRBV12-3/TRBV12-4|NA|NA
CASSFARATGELFF
TGTGCCAGCAGTTTTGCCAGGGCAACCGGGGAGCTGTTTTTT
>TRBJ2-1|TRBV15|NA|once
CATSSVGSYNEQFF
TGTGCCACCAGCAGTGTCGGGTCCTACAATGAGCAGTTCTTC
>TRBJ2-1|TRBV6-2/TRBV6-3|TRBD2|few
CASRLPRSGQPGLASGDKQFF
TGTGCCAGCAGACTACCCCGATCGGGACAGCCGGGACTAGCTAGTGGGGATAAGCAGTTCTTC